The source of this T cell receptor beta chain is a study of technical replicates of blood from a handful of donors. Germline CDR1 and CDR2: MNHEY and SVGAGI. This CDR3 region has 16 residues. The germline V and J ends were trimmed by 2 bases and 1 base, with 12 bases remaining between them. Repertoires were generated with immunoSEQ multiplex PCR, while TCRdb's copy carries only in-frame clones and drops some. The profile shows tens of thousands of clones, about nine tenths of them singletons. This receptor was obtained from a human donor in good health. Some clones in this sample may be carry-over from other donors' samples. The chain uses TRBV6-5 and TRBJ1-3; possibly TRBD1 for D (6 bases). Sequencing used T cells isolated from PBMCs. CDR3 in DNA: TGTGCCAGCAGTTACGAGACAGGAACTTCTGGAAACACCATATATTTT. Amino acids: CASSYETGTSGNTIYF.